Sequencing of this TCR beta chain was carried out in a study of beta chain features in type 1 diabetes. The whole isolated RNA underwent reverse transcription, so sequencing captured expressed TCRB transcripts. Assay used: immunoSEQ multiplex PCR; TCRdb lists only in-frame clones, some missing. The sample comprises 860,000 or so clones, roughly a sixth of which are singletons, and 0.023% rests with the top ten. In total, each donor contributed a single heparinised blood draw that averaged about 110 mL. The germline V gene has CDR1 MDHEN and CDR2 SYDVKM. The V gene lost 6 bases and the J gene lost 7 bases, with 19 bases spanning the gap. This CDR3 has 15 residues. This clone has just a few counts.

The source material was naive CD4+ T cells from blood. J is TRBJ2-1 and V is TRBV28; D might be TRBD1 or TRBD2, each matching 5 bases. The TCR originated in a woman aged 18 to 35 in good health. The CDR3 loop reads CASRSPGAYWNEQFF. CDR3 sequence (DNA): TGTGCCAGCAGGAGCCCCGGGGCCTACTGGAATGAGCAGTTCTTC.